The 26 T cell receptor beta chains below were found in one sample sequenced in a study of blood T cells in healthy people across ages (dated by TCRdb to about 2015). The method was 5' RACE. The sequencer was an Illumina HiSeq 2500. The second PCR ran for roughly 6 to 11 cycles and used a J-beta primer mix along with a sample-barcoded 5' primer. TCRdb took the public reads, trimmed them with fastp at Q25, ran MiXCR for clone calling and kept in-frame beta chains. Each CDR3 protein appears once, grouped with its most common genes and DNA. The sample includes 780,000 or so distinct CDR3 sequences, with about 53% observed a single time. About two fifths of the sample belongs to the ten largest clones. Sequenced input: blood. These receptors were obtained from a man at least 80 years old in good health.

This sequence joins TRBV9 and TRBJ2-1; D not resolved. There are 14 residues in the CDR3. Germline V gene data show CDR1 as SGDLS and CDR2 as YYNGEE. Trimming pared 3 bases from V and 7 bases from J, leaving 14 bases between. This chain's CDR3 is CASSEPAVFNEQFF. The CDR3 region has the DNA TGTGCCAGCAGCGAACCGGCGGTGTTTAATGAGCAGTTCTTC.

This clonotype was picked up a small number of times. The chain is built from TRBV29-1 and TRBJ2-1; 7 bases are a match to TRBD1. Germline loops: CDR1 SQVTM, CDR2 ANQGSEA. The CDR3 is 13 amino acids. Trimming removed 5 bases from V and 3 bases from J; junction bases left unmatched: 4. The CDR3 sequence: CSVKTGNYNEQFF. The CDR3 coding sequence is TGCAGCGTTAAGACAGGGAACTACAATGAGCAGTTCTTC.

The CDR3 loop reads CASIESIQHSGANVLTF. In DNA form, the CDR3 reads TGTGCCAGCATAGAGTCGATTCAGCACTCTGGGGCCAACGTCCTGACTTTC. The V call is TRBV3-1, the J call TRBJ2-6; D is ambiguous. This CDR3 contains 17 residues. Trimming removed 7 bases from V and 0 bases from J, with 16 bases in between. CDR1 is LGHDT and CDR2 is YNNKEL in the germline V gene (reference sequence). Full variable domain (outside the CDR3, taken from reference TRBV3-1 and TRBJ2-6): DTAVSQTPKYLVTQMGNDKSIKCEQNLGHDTMYWYKQDSKKFLKIMFSYNNKELIINETVPNRFSPKSPDKAHLNLHINSLELGDSAVYFCASIESIQHSGANVLTFGAGSRLTVL.

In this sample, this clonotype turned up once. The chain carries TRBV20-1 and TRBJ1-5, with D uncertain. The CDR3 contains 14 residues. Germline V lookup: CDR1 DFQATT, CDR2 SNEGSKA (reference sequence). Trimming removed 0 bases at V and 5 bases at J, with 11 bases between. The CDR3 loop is CSARDPSKDQPQHF. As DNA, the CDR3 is TGCAGTGCTAGAGATCCCTCAAAGGATCAGCCCCAGCATTTT.

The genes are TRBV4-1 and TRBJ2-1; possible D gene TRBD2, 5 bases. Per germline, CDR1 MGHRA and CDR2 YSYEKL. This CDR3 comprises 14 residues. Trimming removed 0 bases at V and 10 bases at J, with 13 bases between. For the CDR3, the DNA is TGCGCCAGCAGCCAAGATCGTAAGGGAGTCGAGCAGTTCTTC. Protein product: CASSQDRKGVEQFF.

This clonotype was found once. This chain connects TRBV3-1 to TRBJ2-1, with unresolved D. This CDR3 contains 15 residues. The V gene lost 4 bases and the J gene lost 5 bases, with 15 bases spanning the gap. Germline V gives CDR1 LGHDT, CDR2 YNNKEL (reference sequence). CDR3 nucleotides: TGTGCCAGCAGCCCCCCTTCCCACAGCAACAATGAGCAGTTCTTC. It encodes CASSPPSHSNNEQFF.

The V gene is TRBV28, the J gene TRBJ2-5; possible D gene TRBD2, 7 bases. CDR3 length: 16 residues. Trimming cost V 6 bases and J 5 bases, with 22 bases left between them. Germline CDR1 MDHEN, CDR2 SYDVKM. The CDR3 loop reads CASSHQGGGGGETQYF. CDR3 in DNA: TGTGCCAGCAGCCATCAGGGCGGGGGCGGTGGGGAGACCCAGTACTTC.

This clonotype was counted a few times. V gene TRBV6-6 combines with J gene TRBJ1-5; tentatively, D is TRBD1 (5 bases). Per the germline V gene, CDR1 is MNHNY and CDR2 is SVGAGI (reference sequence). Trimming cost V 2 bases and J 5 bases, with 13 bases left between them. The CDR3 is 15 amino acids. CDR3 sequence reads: CASSYGRGIYQPQHF. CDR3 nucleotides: TGTGCCAGCAGTTACGGGAGGGGCATCTATCAGCCCCAGCATTTT.

CDR3 protein: CASSSPQAYNEQFF. Written as DNA, the CDR3 is TGTGCCAGCAGCTCCCCGCAGGCCTACAATGAGCAGTTCTTC. The chain employs TRBV7-6 and TRBJ2-1; no clear D. Germline loops: CDR1 SGHVS, CDR2 FNYEAQ. Trimming shortened V by 4 bases and J by 2 bases, and 9 bases separated the two germline ends. The CDR3 runs to 14 residues.

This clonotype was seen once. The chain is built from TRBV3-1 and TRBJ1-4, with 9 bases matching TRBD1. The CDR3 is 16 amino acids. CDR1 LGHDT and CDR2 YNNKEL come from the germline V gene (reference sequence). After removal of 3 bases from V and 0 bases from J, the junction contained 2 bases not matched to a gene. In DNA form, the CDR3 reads TGTGCCAGCAGCCAGGGGGACAGGGCAACTAATGAAAAACTGTTTTTT. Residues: CASSQGDRATNEKLFF.

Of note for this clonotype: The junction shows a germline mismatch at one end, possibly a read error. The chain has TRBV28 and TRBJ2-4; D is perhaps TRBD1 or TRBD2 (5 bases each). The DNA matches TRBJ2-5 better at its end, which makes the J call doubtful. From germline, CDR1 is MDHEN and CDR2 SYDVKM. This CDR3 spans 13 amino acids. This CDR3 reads CTSSWDVQETQYF. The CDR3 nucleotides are TGTACCAGCAGTTGGGACGTTCAAGAGACCCAGTACTTC.

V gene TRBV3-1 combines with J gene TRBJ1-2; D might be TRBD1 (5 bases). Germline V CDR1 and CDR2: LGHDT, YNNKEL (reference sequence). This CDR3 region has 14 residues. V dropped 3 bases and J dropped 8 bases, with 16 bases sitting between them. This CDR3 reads CASSHSGSYRGYTF. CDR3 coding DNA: TGTGCCAGCAGCCACTCAGGGTCCTATCGAGGCTACACCTTC.

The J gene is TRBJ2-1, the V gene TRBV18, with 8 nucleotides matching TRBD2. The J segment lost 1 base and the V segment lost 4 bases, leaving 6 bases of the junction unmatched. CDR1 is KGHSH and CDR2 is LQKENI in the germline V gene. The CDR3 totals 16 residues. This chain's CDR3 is CASSRPSGSSYNEQFF. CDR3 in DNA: TGTGCCAGCTCACGTCCCAGCGGGAGTTCCTACAATGAGCAGTTCTTC.

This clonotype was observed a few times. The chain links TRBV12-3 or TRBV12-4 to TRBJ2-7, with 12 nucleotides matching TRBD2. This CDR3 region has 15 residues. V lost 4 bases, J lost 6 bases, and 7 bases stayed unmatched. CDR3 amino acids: CASSSSGRAIGEQYF. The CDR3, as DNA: TGTGCCAGCAGTTCTAGCGGGAGGGCCATCGGCGAGCAGTACTTC.

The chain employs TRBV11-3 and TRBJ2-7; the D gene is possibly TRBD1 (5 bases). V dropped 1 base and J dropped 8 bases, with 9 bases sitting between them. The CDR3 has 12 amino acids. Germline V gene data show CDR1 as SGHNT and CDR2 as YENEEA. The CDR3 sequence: CASSLVQGKQYF. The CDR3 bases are TGTGCCAGCAGCTTAGTGCAGGGAAAGCAGTACTTC.

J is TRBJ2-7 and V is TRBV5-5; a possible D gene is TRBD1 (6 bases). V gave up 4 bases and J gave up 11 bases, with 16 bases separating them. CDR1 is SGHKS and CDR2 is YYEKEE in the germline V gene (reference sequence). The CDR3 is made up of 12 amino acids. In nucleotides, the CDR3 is TGTGCCAGCAGCCAAGGGACACGCAGCGAGTACTTC. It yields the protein CASSQGTRSEYF.

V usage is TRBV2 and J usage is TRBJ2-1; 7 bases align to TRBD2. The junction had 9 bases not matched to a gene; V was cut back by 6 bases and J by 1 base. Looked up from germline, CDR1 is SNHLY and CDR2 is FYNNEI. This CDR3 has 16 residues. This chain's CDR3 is CASSPPREKSYNEQFF. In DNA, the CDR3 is TGTGCCAGCAGCCCCCCGCGGGAGAAGTCCTACAATGAGCAGTTCTTC.

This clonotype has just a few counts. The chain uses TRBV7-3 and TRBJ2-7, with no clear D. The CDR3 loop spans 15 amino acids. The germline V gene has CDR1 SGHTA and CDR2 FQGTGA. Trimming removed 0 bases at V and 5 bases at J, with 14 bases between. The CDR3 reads CASSLTGLGRDEQYF. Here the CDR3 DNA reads TGTGCCAGCAGCTTAACGGGCCTAGGACGGGACGAGCAGTACTTC.

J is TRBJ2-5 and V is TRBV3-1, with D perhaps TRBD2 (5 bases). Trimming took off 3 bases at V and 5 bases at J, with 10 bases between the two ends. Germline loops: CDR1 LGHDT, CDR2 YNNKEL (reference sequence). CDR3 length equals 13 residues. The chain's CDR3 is CASSQRVRETQYF. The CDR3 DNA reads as TGTGCCAGCAGCCAGAGGGTTCGTGAGACCCAGTACTTC.

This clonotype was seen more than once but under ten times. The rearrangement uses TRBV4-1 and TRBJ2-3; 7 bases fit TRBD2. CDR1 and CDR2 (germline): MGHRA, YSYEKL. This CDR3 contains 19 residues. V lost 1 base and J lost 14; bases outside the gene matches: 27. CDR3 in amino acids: CASSQAPARERAENRYAYF. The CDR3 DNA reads TGCGCCAGCAGCCAAGCACCGGCGCGGGAGAGGGCTGAGAACAGATACGCGTATTTT.

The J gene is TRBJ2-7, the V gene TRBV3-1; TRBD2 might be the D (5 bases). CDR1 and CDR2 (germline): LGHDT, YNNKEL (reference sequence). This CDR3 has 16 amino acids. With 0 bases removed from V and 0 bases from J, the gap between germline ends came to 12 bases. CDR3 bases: TGTGCCAGCAGCCAAGATTTTAGCGAATTCTCCTACGAGCAGTACTTC. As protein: CASSQDFSEFSYEQYF.

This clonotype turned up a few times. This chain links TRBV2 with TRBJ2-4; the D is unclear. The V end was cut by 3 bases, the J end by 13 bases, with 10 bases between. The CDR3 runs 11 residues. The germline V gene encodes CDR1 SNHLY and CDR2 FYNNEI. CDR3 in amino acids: CASSDPSEQYF. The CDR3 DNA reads TGTGCCAGCAGTGATCCGTCGGAGCAGTACTTC.

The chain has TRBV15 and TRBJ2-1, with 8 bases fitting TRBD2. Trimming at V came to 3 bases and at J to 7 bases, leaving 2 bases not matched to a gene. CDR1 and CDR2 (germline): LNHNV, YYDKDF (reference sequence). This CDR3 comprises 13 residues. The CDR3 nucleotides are TGTGCCACCAGCAGGGCGGGAGGTAATGAGCAGTTCTTC. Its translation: CATSRAGGNEQFF. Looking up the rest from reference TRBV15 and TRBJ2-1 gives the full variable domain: DAMVIQNPRYQVTQFGKPVTLSCSQTLNHNVMYWYQQKSSQAPKLLFHYYDKDFNNEADTPDNFQSRRPNTSFCFLDIRSPGLGDTAMYLCATSRAGGNEQFFGPGTRLTVL.

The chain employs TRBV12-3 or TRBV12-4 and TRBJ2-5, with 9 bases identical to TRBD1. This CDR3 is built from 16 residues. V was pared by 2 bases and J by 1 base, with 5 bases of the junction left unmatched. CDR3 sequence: CASSLLGTGTQETQYF. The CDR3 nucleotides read TGTGCCAGCAGTTTACTCGGGACAGGGACCCAAGAGACCCAGTACTTC.

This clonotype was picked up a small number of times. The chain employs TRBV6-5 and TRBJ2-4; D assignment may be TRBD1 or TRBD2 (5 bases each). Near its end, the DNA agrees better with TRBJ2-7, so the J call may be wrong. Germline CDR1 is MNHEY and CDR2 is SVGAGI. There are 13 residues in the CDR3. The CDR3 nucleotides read TGTGCCAGCAGAGGGACCGGGCGAGGCGAGCAGTACTTC. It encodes CASRGTGRGEQYF.

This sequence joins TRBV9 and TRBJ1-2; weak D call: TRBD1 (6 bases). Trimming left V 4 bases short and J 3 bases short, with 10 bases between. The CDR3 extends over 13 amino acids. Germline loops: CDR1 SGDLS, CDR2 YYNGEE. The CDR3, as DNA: TGTGCCAGCAGCTTCCGGACAGACTATGGCTACACCTTC. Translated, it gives CASSFRTDYGYTF. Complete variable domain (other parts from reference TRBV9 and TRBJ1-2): DSGVTQTPKHLITATGQRVTLRCSPRSGDLSVYWYQQSLDQGLQFLIQYYNGEERAKGNILERFSAQQFPDLHSELNLSSLELGDSALYFCASSFRTDYGYTFGSGTRLTVV.